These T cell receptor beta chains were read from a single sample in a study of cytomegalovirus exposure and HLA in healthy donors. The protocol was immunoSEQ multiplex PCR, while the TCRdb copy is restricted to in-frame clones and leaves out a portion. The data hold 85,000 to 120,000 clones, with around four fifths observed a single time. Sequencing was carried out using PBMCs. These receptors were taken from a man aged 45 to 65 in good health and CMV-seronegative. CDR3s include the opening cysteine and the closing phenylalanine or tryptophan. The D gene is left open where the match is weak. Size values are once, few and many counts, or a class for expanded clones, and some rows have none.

cdr3_aa: CASSEVHSYEQYF
cdr3_nt: TGTGCCAGCAGCGAGGTACACTCCTACGAGCAGTACTTC
j_call: TRBJ2-7
v_call: TRBV7-3
clone_size: -
d_call: -

cdr3_aa: CASSASSGTVNTGELFF
cdr3_nt: TGTGCCAGCAGCGCCTCTTCCGGGACAGTGAACACCGGGGAGCTGTTTTTT
j_call: TRBJ2-2
v_call: TRBV9
clone_size: -
d_call: TRBD1

cdr3_aa: CASSLNAGGGNEQFF
cdr3_nt: TGTGCCAGCAGCTTAAACGCGGGGGGTGGGAATGAGCAGTTCTTC
j_call: TRBJ2-1
v_call: TRBV11-2
clone_size: -
d_call: TRBD2

cdr3_aa: CASSFGGASYQETQYF
cdr3_nt: TGTGCCAGCAGCTTCGGGGGAGCCTCGTACCAAGAGACCCAGTACTTC
j_call: TRBJ2-5
v_call: TRBV7-9
clone_size: -
d_call: -

cdr3_aa: CASSFGTENTEAFF
cdr3_nt: TGTGCCAGCAGCTTCGGGACAGAAAACACTGAAGCTTTCTTT
j_call: TRBJ1-1
v_call: TRBV7-9
clone_size: -
d_call: TRBD1

cdr3_aa: CASSPQGFYGYTF
cdr3_nt: TGTGCCAGCTCACCCCAGGGTTTCTATGGCTACACCTTC
j_call: TRBJ1-2
v_call: TRBV18
clone_size: -
d_call: -

cdr3_aa: CASTRGGGYTF
cdr3_nt: TGTGCCAGTACCAGGGGAGGGGGCTACACCTTC
j_call: TRBJ1-2
v_call: TRBV19
clone_size: -
d_call: -

cdr3_aa: CASSGGGGAGTQYF
cdr3_nt: TGTGCCAGCAGTGGGGGCGGGGGGGCCGGTACGCAGTATTTT
j_call: TRBJ2-3
v_call: TRBV2
clone_size: -
d_call: TRBD2

cdr3_aa: CASSFTGGTEKLFF
cdr3_nt: TGTGCCAGCAGCTTTACAGGGGGGACTGAAAAACTGTTTTTT
j_call: TRBJ1-4
v_call: TRBV11-1
clone_size: once
d_call: TRBD1

cdr3_aa: CASSLLGADYGYTF
cdr3_nt: TGTGCCAGCAGCTTACTAGGAGCTGACTATGGCTACACCTTC
j_call: TRBJ1-2
v_call: TRBV7-3
clone_size: -
d_call: -

cdr3_aa: CASSLWTSGGTDTQYF
cdr3_nt: TGTGCCAGCAGCTTATGGACTAGCGGGGGAACAGATACGCAGTATTTT
j_call: TRBJ2-3
v_call: TRBV7-2
clone_size: once
d_call: TRBD2

cdr3_aa: CAISPGTGASSNQPQHF
cdr3_nt: TGTGCCATCAGTCCGGGTACAGGGGCCTCTAGCAATCAGCCCCAGCATTTT
j_call: TRBJ1-5
v_call: TRBV10-3
clone_size: -
d_call: TRBD1

cdr3_aa: CASSLDVGGNQPQHF
cdr3_nt: TGCGCCAGCAGCTTGGACGTGGGAGGGAATCAGCCCCAGCATTTT
j_call: TRBJ1-5
v_call: TRBV5-1
clone_size: once
d_call: -

cdr3_aa: CASSPSNIGVAGELFF
cdr3_nt: TGTGCCAGCAGCCCCTCGAATATAGGGGTGGCCGGGGAGCTGTTTTTT
j_call: TRBJ2-2
v_call: TRBV7-8
clone_size: -
d_call: -

cdr3_aa: CASSPPGVNEKLFF
cdr3_nt: TGTGCCAGCAGCCCCCCGGGGGTTAATGAAAAACTGTTTTTT
j_call: TRBJ1-4
v_call: TRBV7-8
clone_size: -
d_call: -

cdr3_aa: CASSVDPGTDTQYF
cdr3_nt: TGTGCCAGCAGCGTAGATCCGGGCACAGATACGCAGTATTTT
j_call: TRBJ2-3
v_call: TRBV9
clone_size: -
d_call: -

cdr3_aa: CASSRQGAGNSPLHF
cdr3_nt: TGTGCCAGCAGTCGTCAGGGGGCAGGGAATTCACCCCTCCACTTT
j_call: TRBJ1-6
v_call: TRBV2
clone_size: -
d_call: TRBD1

cdr3_aa: CASSLGLGQPQHF
cdr3_nt: TGTGCCAGCAGCTTGGGACTAGGGCAGCCCCAGCATTTT
j_call: TRBJ1-5
v_call: TRBV5-4
clone_size: -
d_call: -

cdr3_aa: CASSLDRRNTEAFF
cdr3_nt: TGTGCCAGCAGCTTAGACAGACGGAACACTGAAGCTTTCTTT
j_call: TRBJ1-1
v_call: TRBV7-8
clone_size: -
d_call: -

cdr3_aa: CASSLPPQGAKKTQYF
cdr3_nt: TGTGCCAGCAGCTTGCCCCCACAGGGGGCGAAGAAGACCCAGTACTTC
j_call: TRBJ2-5
v_call: TRBV5-6
clone_size: -
d_call: TRBD1

cdr3_aa: CASSFRLAGTDTQYF
cdr3_nt: TGTGCCAGCAGCTTCAGACTAGCGGGTACAGATACGCAGTATTTT
j_call: TRBJ2-3
v_call: TRBV5-5
clone_size: -
d_call: TRBD2

cdr3_aa: CASSFNSPYEQYF
cdr3_nt: TGCGCCAGCAGCTTTAACTCTCCCTACGAGCAGTACTTC
j_call: TRBJ2-7
v_call: TRBV5-1
clone_size: -
d_call: -

cdr3_aa: CASSSQTGAGGYTF
cdr3_nt: TGTGCCAGCAGTTCGCAGACGGGAGCTGGAGGCTACACCTTC
j_call: TRBJ1-2
v_call: TRBV28
clone_size: -
d_call: -

cdr3_aa: CASSLAGGPQYF
cdr3_nt: TGTGCCAGCAGCTTAGCGGGGGGGCCGCAGTATTTT
j_call: TRBJ2-3
v_call: TRBV7-2
clone_size: -
d_call: -

cdr3_aa: CASSQKGQGYGNGELFF
cdr3_nt: TGCGCCAGCAGCCAGAAGGGACAGGGCTATGGGAACGGGGAGCTGTTTTTT
j_call: TRBJ2-2
v_call: TRBV4-1
clone_size: -
d_call: TRBD1

cdr3_aa: CAGKRTTFRDEQYF
cdr3_nt: TGTGCCGGGAAGAGGACTACCTTCCGGGACGAGCAGTACTTC
j_call: TRBJ2-7
v_call: TRBV2
clone_size: few
d_call: -

cdr3_aa: CASPSPSGGLNEQFF
cdr3_nt: TGTGCCAGCCCCTCCCCTAGCGGGGGACTCAATGAGCAGTTCTTC
j_call: TRBJ2-1
v_call: TRBV5-4
clone_size: -
d_call: TRBD2

cdr3_aa: CASSQGPSGVPGANVLTF
cdr3_nt: TGCGCCAGCAGCCAAGGTCCTTCAGGTGTACCTGGGGCCAACGTCCTGACTTTC
j_call: TRBJ2-6
v_call: TRBV4-1
clone_size: -
d_call: -

cdr3_aa: CASSRLRDRERAAQYF
cdr3_nt: TGTGCCAGCAGCCGACTCCGGGACAGGGAACGAGCTGCCCAGTACTTC
j_call: TRBJ2-5
v_call: TRBV5-8
clone_size: -
d_call: TRBD1

cdr3_aa: CASSDRQETQYF
cdr3_nt: TGTGCCAGTAGCGACAGACAAGAGACCCAGTACTTC
j_call: TRBJ2-5
v_call: TRBV19
clone_size: -
d_call: -

cdr3_aa: CASGGQGTVPYNYGYTF
cdr3_nt: TGTGCTAGTGGGGGACAGGGAACGGTCCCTTATAACTATGGCTACACCTTC
j_call: TRBJ1-2
v_call: TRBV12-5
clone_size: -
d_call: TRBD1

cdr3_aa: CASSSRHSPYTHTQYF
cdr3_nt: TGTGCCAGCAGCTCCCGACACTCCCCATACACACATACGCAGTATTTT
j_call: TRBJ2-3
v_call: TRBV5-6
clone_size: -
d_call: -

cdr3_aa: CSVGKNRGFSYTF
cdr3_nt: TGCAGCGTTGGAAAAAATAGGGGATTCAGCTACACCTTC
j_call: TRBJ1-2
v_call: TRBV29-1
clone_size: -
d_call: -

cdr3_aa: CASSVGTDFGQPQHF
cdr3_nt: TGTGCCAGCAGCGTAGGGACTGATTTTGGGCAGCCCCAGCATTTT
j_call: TRBJ1-5
v_call: TRBV9
clone_size: -
d_call: -

cdr3_aa: CASSQDTGAKETQYF
cdr3_nt: TGCGCCAGCAGCCAGGATACAGGGGCGAAAGAGACCCAGTACTTC
j_call: TRBJ2-5
v_call: TRBV4-3
clone_size: -
d_call: TRBD1

cdr3_aa: CASSSAQGVYGYTF
cdr3_nt: TGTGCCAGCAGTTCCGCACAGGGAGTCTATGGCTACACCTTC
j_call: TRBJ1-2
v_call: TRBV28
clone_size: -
d_call: -

cdr3_aa: CASRLQGVNSPLHF
cdr3_nt: TGTGCCAGCAGATTACAGGGGGTGAATTCACCCCTCCACTTT
j_call: TRBJ1-6
v_call: TRBV7-9
clone_size: -
d_call: TRBD1

cdr3_aa: CASSLVALPGLGSYEQYF
cdr3_nt: TGTGCCAGCAGCTTAGTTGCGTTGCCGGGACTAGGCTCCTACGAGCAGTACTTC
j_call: TRBJ2-7
v_call: TRBV11-2
clone_size: -
d_call: TRBD2

cdr3_aa: CASSEGQEMNTEAFF
cdr3_nt: TGTGCCAGCAGCGAGGGACAGGAAATGAACACTGAAGCTTTCTTT
j_call: TRBJ1-1
v_call: TRBV9
clone_size: -
d_call: TRBD1

cdr3_aa: CASSPRGHQETQYF
cdr3_nt: TGTGCCAGCTCACCACGGGGGCACCAAGAGACCCAGTACTTC
j_call: TRBJ2-5
v_call: TRBV18
clone_size: -
d_call: -

cdr3_aa: CASGRSGGFYEQYF
cdr3_nt: TGTGCCAGCGGACGTAGCGGGGGGTTCTACGAGCAGTACTTC
j_call: TRBJ2-7
v_call: TRBV7-6
clone_size: -
d_call: TRBD2

cdr3_aa: CATSRDPGSHGYTF
cdr3_nt: TGTGCCACCAGCAGAGATCCGGGGTCCCATGGCTACACCTTC
j_call: TRBJ1-2
v_call: TRBV15
clone_size: -
d_call: -

cdr3_aa: CASSVGTLEGETQYF
cdr3_nt: TGTGCCAGCAGCGTTGGGACTTTAGAGGGGGAGACCCAGTACTTC
j_call: TRBJ2-5
v_call: TRBV2
clone_size: -
d_call: -

cdr3_aa: CASSATLAAGELFF
cdr3_nt: TGTGCCAGCAGCGCCACATTAGCGGCCGGGGAGCTGTTTTTT
j_call: TRBJ2-2
v_call: TRBV9
clone_size: few
d_call: -

cdr3_aa: CASSNPVQAEKLFF
cdr3_nt: TGTGCCAGCAGCAACCCTGTTCAGGCCGAAAAACTGTTTTTT
j_call: TRBJ1-4
v_call: TRBV5-5
clone_size: few
d_call: -

cdr3_aa: CASSSKGWGADTQYF
cdr3_nt: TGCGCCAGCAGCTCCAAGGGGTGGGGGGCAGATACGCAGTATTTT
j_call: TRBJ2-3
v_call: TRBV5-1
clone_size: -
d_call: -

cdr3_aa: CACSGTGMGNEQFF
cdr3_nt: TGTGCCTGCTCCGGGACAGGAATGGGCAATGAGCAGTTCTTC
j_call: TRBJ2-1
v_call: TRBV30
clone_size: -
d_call: TRBD1